This passage covers 15 T cell receptor beta chains from one sample sequenced in a study of T cells in Graves' hyperthyroidism and ophthalmopathy. What was amplified from RNA transcripts were TCR beta CDR3 regions. When the TCR CDR3 underwent first-round RT-PCR, the HTBI primer set was used. MiXCR, run by TCRdb on the multiplex PCR reads, gives a single entry per CDR3 protein. This sample yields about 640,000 distinct CDR3 sequences, of which roughly 20% are seen a single time; around a third belongs to the top ten. Sample: blood. All receptors come from a man aged 25 to 45 with Graves' ophthalmopathy.

Concerning this clonotype: The missing conserved phenylalanine or tryptophan at the end of this CDR3 makes a read error likely. The chain couples TRBV27 to TRBJ2-2, with 9 bases aligning to TRBD2. Looked up from germline, CDR1 is MNHEY and CDR2 is SMNVEV (reference sequence). The CDR3 consists of 15 residues. Trimming took 5 bases from V and 4 from J; bases not matched to a gene: 5. The CDR3 loop is CASSRTSVGTGELFL. The CDR3 DNA reads TGTGCCAGCAGTAGGACTAGCGTTGGCACCGGGGAGCTGTTTCTT.

This clonotype has a handful of counts. The chain couples TRBV4-1 to TRBJ2-5; TRBD1 matches at 8 bases. CDR3 length equals 18 residues. Trimming cost V 3 bases and J 5 bases; bases outside gene matches: 17. Germline CDR1 and CDR2: MGHRA and YSYEKL. The CDR3 loop reads CASSQPYSKTGEYETQYF. The CDR3 nucleotides read TGCGCCAGCAGCCAGCCCTACTCAAAGACAGGGGAGTACGAGACCCAGTACTTC.

The chain uses TRBV28 and TRBJ2-7; D may be TRBD2 (6 bases). The CDR3 consists of 12 residues. Germline CDR1 reads MDHEN; CDR2 reads SYDVKM. V shed 10 bases and J shed 3 bases, with 13 bases lying between them. Here the CDR3 reads CAIGTENYEQYF. The DNA for the CDR3 is TGTGCCATCGGGACTGAGAACTACGAGCAGTACTTC.

The V call is TRBV6-5, the J call TRBJ1-5, with a possible D match to TRBD1 (5 bases). Deletions cut 0 bases from V and 13 bases from J, with 13 bases between. Germline-derived CDR1 and CDR2 are MNHEY and SVGAGI. There are 13 residues in the CDR3. The CDR3 region is CASSYSKGLSQHF. The CDR3 coding sequence is TGTGCCAGCAGTTACTCCAAGGGACTTTCTCAGCATTTT.

This clonotype was seen a handful of times. The chain is built from TRBV28 and TRBJ2-2; 12 nucleotides agree with TRBD2. Germline CDR1 and CDR2: MDHEN and SYDVKM. CDR3 length: 16 residues. V trimming: 5 bases; J trimming: 3 bases; junction bases outside the gene matches: 4. CDR3 region: CASSTRLAGDTGELFF. The CDR3 DNA reads TGTGCCAGCAGTACCCGACTAGCGGGAGACACCGGGGAGCTGTTTTTT.

This clonotype was counted many times. V gene TRBV30 combines with J gene TRBJ2-5, with D perhaps matching TRBD2 (5 bases). CDR3 length: 11 residues. Germline loops: CDR1 GTSNPN, CDR2 SVGIG (reference sequence). Trimming removed 4 bases from V and 6 bases from J, with 9 bases in between. The CDR3 here is CAWTGSKTQYF. DNA for the CDR3: TGTGCCTGGACGGGGAGCAAGACCCAGTACTTC.

There are many counts of this clonotype. This chain joins TRBV3-1 and TRBJ2-7, with TRBD2 matching over 14 bases. CDR1 is LGHDT and CDR2 is YNNKEL in the germline V gene (reference sequence). V lost 1 base and J lost 4; bases outside the gene matches: 12. CDR3 size: 19 residues. The CDR3 spells CASSQGGTIGLAGGYEQYF. CDR3 in DNA: TGTGCCAGCAGCCAAGGGGGAACCATCGGACTAGCGGGAGGTTACGAGCAGTACTTC.

This clonotype was found a few times. The chain has TRBV2 and TRBJ2-5; D is possibly TRBD2 (5 bases). CDR3 size: 17 residues. Per germline, CDR1 SNHLY and CDR2 FYNNEI. Trimming removed 4 bases from V and 1 base from J, with 19 bases in between. The CDR3 loop is CASSATRGPSPQETQYF. CDR3 nucleotides: TGTGCCAGCAGTGCCACCCGGGGTCCTAGCCCCCAAGAGACCCAGTACTTC.

This chain links TRBV18 with TRBJ2-7; D is unclear. CDR1 is KGHSH and CDR2 is LQKENI in the germline V gene. This CDR3 has 13 amino acids. Trimming removed 3 bases at V and 5 bases at J, with 11 bases between. CDR3 sequence (DNA): TGTGCCAGCTCACCCTCCCCGATGAACGAGCAGTACTTC. Amino acids: CASSPSPMNEQYF.

The rearrangement uses TRBV28 and TRBJ2-7, with no clear D. Germline V gene lookup returns CDR1 MDHEN and CDR2 SYDVKM. Trimming removed 3 bases at V and 10 bases at J, with 16 bases between. This CDR3 spans 13 amino acids. The CDR3 region has the DNA TGTGCCAGCAGTTTGTGGGGTCGGTACCATCAGTACTTC. Translating gives CASSLWGRYHQYF. The whole variable domain, filled in from reference TRBV28 and TRBJ2-7, reads DVKVTQSSRYLVKRTGEKVFLECVQDMDHENMFWYRQDPGLGLRLIYFSYDVKMKEKGDIPEGYSVSREKKERFSLILESASTNQTSMYLCASSLWGRYHQYFGPGTRLTVT.

J is TRBJ2-1 and V is TRBV24-1; 11 nucleotides line up with TRBD2. V shed 4 bases, J shed 6 bases, and the junction held 10 bases outside the gene matches. Germline CDR1 KGHDR, CDR2 SFDVKD. The CDR3 is made up of 17 amino acids. CDR3 loop: CATSEGSGRALGNEQFF. The CDR3 DNA reads as TGTGCCACCAGTGAAGGTAGCGGGAGGGCGTTGGGCAATGAGCAGTTCTTC.

This clonotype occurred a few times. The V and J genes are TRBV3-1 and TRBJ2-6; D unclear. V was trimmed by 3 bases and J by 2 bases, leaving 11 bases between them. The CDR3 loop spans 16 amino acids. The germline gives CDR1 LGHDT, CDR2 YNNKEL (reference sequence). The CDR3 DNA reads as TGTGCCAGCAGCCACGCCGGAGCCACTGGGGCCAACGTCCTGACTTTC. It is translated as CASSHAGATGANVLTF.

The rearrangement joins TRBV6-2 or TRBV6-3 to TRBJ1-1, with TRBD1 as a possible D gene (6 bases). CDR1 and CDR2 (germline): MNHEY, SVGEGT. With 2 bases removed from V and 1 base from J, the gap between germline ends came to 11 bases. The CDR3 length is 15 residues. This CDR3 reads CASSYDDRSNTEAFF. As DNA, the CDR3 is TGTGCCAGCAGTTACGATGACAGGTCGAACACTGAAGCTTTCTTT.

This clonotype was observed a few times. The rearrangement joins TRBV27 to TRBJ2-3, with 8 positions matching TRBD1. Losses at the gene ends were 7 bases for V and 3 bases for J; bases not matched to a gene: 9. The CDR3 loop spans 15 amino acids. Germline values: CDR1 MNHEY, CDR2 SMNVEV (reference sequence). The DNA of the CDR3 is TGTGCCAGCAATAAAAGGACAGGGAGGACAGATACGCAGTATTTT. As protein: CASNKRTGRTDTQYF.

This clonotype was seen a handful of times. The conserved phenylalanine or tryptophan normally closing the CDR3 is absent here, so this likely arose from a read error. This chain links TRBV6-5 with TRBJ2-1, with 8 positions matching TRBD2. Per the germline V gene, CDR1 is MNHEY and CDR2 is SVGAGI. The CDR3 is 16 residues long. Trimming removed 2 bases from V and 0 bases from J; junction bases left unmatched: 3. The CDR3 DNA follows: TGTGCCAGCAGTTACGATAGCGGGATCTCCTACAATGAGCAGTTCCTC. This codes for CASSYDSGISYNEQFL.